What follows is one T cell receptor beta chain and its context. This CDR3 spans 16 amino acids. The germline V gene has CDR1 KGHSH and CDR2 LQKENI. V was cut by 0 bases and J by 5 bases, with 16 bases left in between. This sample is drawn from a study of shared clonotypes between healthy human individuals. Profiled with immunoSEQ multiplex PCR; TCRdb holds only in-frame clones, not every one. The repertoire holds under 2.5 million clones, roughly 90% seen once, with 0.37% in the top ten. Sequences were obtained from naive CD4+ T cells from PBMCs. Regarding subset: CD45RA+ positively selected. The clonotype was recovered from a man aged 18 to 29 in good health. Some clones in this sample may be carry-over from other donors' samples. The chain is built from TRBV18 and TRBJ2-5; D may correspond to TRBD1 or TRBD2 (5 bases each). For the CDR3, the DNA is TGTGCCAGCTCACCACCGGGGACCCGAGTTGATGAGACCCAGTACTTC. It codes for CASSPPGTRVDETQYF.